A single sample is the source of the 17 T cell receptor beta chains below, sequenced in a study of shared clonotypes between healthy human individuals. Only in-frame clones appear in the TCRdb table, and some are missing; sequencing was by immunoSEQ multiplex PCR. The sample yields hundreds of thousands of clones, 85% to 95% seen once. Naive-designated CD8 cells lacked CD45RO, were positively enriched for CCR7, and omitted terminally differentiated effector memory CD45RA+ cells. The material sequenced was naive CD8+ T cells sorted from blood. Every receptor here comes from a man aged 25 to 40 in good health.

The chain has TRBV2 and TRBJ1-2; D gene ambiguous. CDR3 length: 13 residues. Trimming cost V 7 bases and J 4 bases, with 13 bases left between them. Germline CDR1 is SNHLY and CDR2 is FYNNEI. CDR3 amino acids: CASTQHLSYGYTF. The CDR3 coding sequence is TGTGCCAGCACCCAGCACCTTAGCTATGGCTACACCTTC.

The J gene is TRBJ2-7, the V gene TRBV4-1; no clear D gene. V was shortened by 0 bases and J by 3 bases, with 6 bases between the two germline ends. Germline assignment: CDR1 MGHRA and CDR2 YSYEKL. This CDR3 has 13 amino acids. DNA of the CDR3: TGCGCCAGCAGCCAAGATCCAGACTACGAGCAGTACTTC. This translates into CASSQDPDYEQYF.

CDR3 loop: CASSPRRGEGLLNEQFF. The CDR3 DNA sequence: TGTGCCAGCTCACCACGTCGGGGGGAGGGACTTTTGAATGAGCAGTTCTTC. The V gene is TRBV18, the J gene TRBJ2-1, with 7 nucleotides matching TRBD2. Germline CDR1 KGHSH, CDR2 LQKENI. The ends lost 1 base at V and 7 bases at J; junction bases unmatched: 13. CDR3 size: 17 residues.

V and J are TRBV5-4 and TRBJ2-5; tentatively, D is TRBD1 (6 bases). Germline V gene sequence: CDR1 SGHNT, CDR2 YYREEE (reference sequence). The V and J ends lost 4 bases and 7 bases respectively, with 20 bases between them. The CDR3 runs 15 residues. The CDR3 region is CASSNVGAPGGTQYF. DNA for the CDR3: TGTGCCAGCAGCAACGTGGGGGCGCCAGGTGGGACCCAGTACTTC.

J is TRBJ2-3 and V is TRBV7-9, with D unclear. Deletions cut 3 bases from V and 6 bases from J, with 10 bases between. CDR3 size: 13 residues. The V gene's germline CDR1 is SEHNR and CDR2 FQNEAQ (reference sequence). The CDR3 DNA is TGTGCCAGCAGCTTGACTTATGAGGATACGCAGTATTTT. Translating it yields CASSLTYEDTQYF.

The table lists this clone with a count of one. The chain is built from TRBV29-1 and TRBJ2-7, with 10 bases that match TRBD2. Trimming at V came to 1 base and at J to 0 bases, leaving 9 bases not matched to a gene. In germline, CDR1 is SQVTM, CDR2 ANQGSEA. This CDR3 region has 17 residues. CDR3 sequence reads: CSVEAPSGSSFSYEQYF. The CDR3 nucleotides read TGCAGCGTTGAAGCCCCTAGCGGGAGTTCCTTCTCCTACGAGCAGTACTTC.

V is TRBV13 and J is TRBJ2-7, with D hard to call. The CDR3 contains 14 residues. V was shortened by 0 bases and J by 0 bases, with 6 bases between the two germline ends. CDR1 is PRHDT, CDR2 FYEKMQ, per germline (reference sequence). The CDR3 DNA sequence: TGTGCCAGCAGCTTAGGCCTGAGCTCCTACGAGCAGTACTTC. Translating it yields CASSLGLSSYEQYF.

The J gene is TRBJ2-7, the V gene TRBV4-2; 7 nucleotides line up with TRBD2. Germline CDR1 is LGHNA and CDR2 is YNFKEQ. CDR3 size: 17 residues. V was pared by 1 base and J by 3 bases, with 12 bases of the junction left unmatched. This chain's CDR3 is CASSQGLIGLGGYEQYF. In DNA, the CDR3 is TGTGCCAGCAGCCAAGGGTTAATAGGACTAGGAGGCTACGAGCAGTACTTC.

The chain employs TRBV27 and TRBJ2-7, with D perhaps TRBD1 (7 bases). CDR1 is MNHEY and CDR2 is SMNVEV in the germline V gene (reference sequence). Trimming cost V 9 bases and J 3 bases, with 12 bases left between them. CDR3 length equals 12 residues. CDR3 region: CASRQGLYEQYF. Written as DNA, the CDR3 is TGTGCCAGTAGACAGGGACTCTACGAGCAGTACTTC.

The chain links TRBV18 to TRBJ2-2, with D unclear. From germline, CDR1 is KGHSH and CDR2 LQKENI. V lost 7 bases to trimming and J lost 1 base, with 7 bases between them. This CDR3 comprises 13 residues. The CDR3 DNA follows: TGTGCCAGCTTGGACGGGAACACCGGGGAGCTGTTTTTT. As protein: CASLDGNTGELFF.

This clone was recorded only once. The chain couples TRBV7-3 to TRBJ2-7, with 7 bases matching TRBD1. CDR1 is SGHTA and CDR2 is FQGTGA in the germline V gene. The CDR3 spans 15 residues. J lost 4 bases, V lost 2 bases, and 8 bases had no gene match. The CDR3 DNA sequence: TGTGCCAGCAGCTTACCCCAGGGGGTGGGATACGAGCAGTACTTC. Amino acid sequence: CASSLPQGVGYEQYF. Variable domain in full (rest from reference TRBV7-3 and TRBJ2-7): GAGVSQTPSNKVTEKGKYVELRCDPISGHTALYWYRQSLGQGPEFLIYFQGTGAADDSGLPNDRFFAVRPEGSVSTLKIQRTERGDSAVYLCASSLPQGVGYEQYFGPGTRLTVT.

The genes are TRBV5-8 and TRBJ2-3, with D perhaps TRBD1 (6 bases). Germline loops: CDR1 SGHTS, CDR2 YDEGEE. The CDR3 runs 15 residues. Trimming took off 2 bases at V and 2 bases at J, with 12 bases between the two ends. The CDR3 nucleotides are TGTGCCAGCAGCTTATACAGGGCCTCCACAGATACGCAGTATTTT. It specifies CASSLYRASTDTQYF. The whole variable domain, filled in from reference TRBV5-8 and TRBJ2-3, reads EAGVTQSPTHLIKTRGQQATLRCSPISGHTSVYWYQQALGLGLQFLLWYDEGEERNRGNFPPRFSGRQFPNYSSELNVNALELEDSALYLCASSLYRASTDTQYFGPGTRLTVL.

This chain joins TRBV10-1 and TRBJ2-1; 10 bases line up with TRBD2. The V gene's germline CDR1 is WNHNN and CDR2 SYGVQD (reference sequence). The CDR3 spans 19 residues. J lost 1 base, V lost 0 bases, and 9 bases had no gene match. CDR3 amino acids: CASSESWLAGEGSYNEQFF. CDR3 bases: TGCGCCAGCAGTGAGTCGTGGCTAGCGGGAGAAGGGTCCTACAATGAGCAGTTCTTC.

This clone was counted only a few times. The chain joins TRBV4-1 to TRBJ2-2; D ambiguous. V lost 0 bases and J 2 bases, leaving 7 bases between the germline ends. Germline CDR1 MGHRA, CDR2 YSYEKL. The CDR3 extends over 15 amino acids. CDR3 in amino acids: CASSQDATNTGELFF. CDR3 in DNA: TGCGCCAGCAGCCAAGACGCGACCAACACCGGGGAGCTGTTTTTT.

The genes are TRBV21-1 and TRBJ2-3. TRBV21-1 corresponds to a pseudogene. The CDR3 sequence is 15 residues long. The CDR3 region has the DNA TGTGCCAGCAGCGATACGGAATTTGGCACAGATACGCAGTATTTT. It codes for CASSDTEFGTDTQYF.

The chain uses TRBV6-5 and TRBJ2-3; D gene unclear. The germline CDR1 and CDR2 sequences are MNHEY and SVGAGI. CDR3 length: 13 residues. Trimming took off 4 bases at V and 4 bases at J, with 9 bases between the two ends. In DNA, the CDR3 is TGTGCCAGCAGTTCTACGTCGGCAGATACGCAGTATTTT. Its protein product is CASSSTSADTQYF.

The rearrangement uses TRBV7-2 and TRBJ2-5; 14 nucleotides match TRBD2. J was trimmed by 5 bases and V by 5 bases; bases with no gene match: 4. CDR3 size: 15 residues. Germline lookup yields CDR1 SGHTA and CDR2 FQGNSA. CDR3 loop: CASSPGTSGSETQYF. The CDR3 nucleotides are TGTGCCAGCAGCCCTGGGACTAGCGGGAGTGAGACCCAGTACTTC.